This TCR beta chain was obtained from a study of CD8+ T cells in alopecia areata. Looking at the study overall: Treated patients received severity scores based on the percentage of scalp area affected.

cDNA serving as the sequencing template came from extracted, reverse transcribed RNA. TCRdb keeps only in-frame clones here, not all; method: immunoSEQ multiplex PCR. The table lists 200,000 to 250,000 clones, around 66% of them singletons, with 1% to 1.5% in the top ten. Overall study results and limits: Tofacitinib produced a significant decrease in scalp clonality and in expanded CD8+ clones among the top 100. While tofacitinib was given, many expanded lesional clones persisted in scalp and blood.

CDR3 length: 18 residues. J lost 4 bases, V lost 2 bases, and 15 bases had no gene match. Germline values: CDR1 SGHVS, CDR2 FNYEAQ. In the case of this clone: Its antigen is as yet unknown.

Treatment reported: oral pan-JAK inhibitor, 5-10 mg twice daily. V and J are TRBV7-6 and TRBJ2-3; the match to TRBD2 covers 7 bases. This sequence originates from a human donor with alopecia areata. Material: CD4+ T cells sorted from blood, obtained at roughly week 45, from a patient treated with tofacitinib. CDR3 coding DNA: TGTGCCAGCAGCTTAACTCTCCCTAACGGCCTAGCGGCAGATACGCAGTATTTT. Translation: CASSLTLPNGLAADTQYF. Drawing the rest from reference TRBV7-6 and TRBJ2-3, the complete variable domain is GAGVSQSPRYKVTKRGQDVALRCDPISGHVSLYWYRQALGQGPEFLTYFNYEAQQDKSGLPNDRFSAERPEGSISTLTIQRTEQRDSAMYRCASSLTLPNGLAADTQYFGPGTRLTVL.